This record concerns one TCR beta chain sequence. The antigen remains undetermined. The PCR employed 60 Vbeta primers together with 13 Jbeta primers. The repertoire was sequenced with immunoSEQ multiplex PCR; TCRdb's copy has only in-frame clones and lacks some. The data show about 150,000 clones, about 80% seen once. Unmatched junction bases numbered 8, after V lost 0 bases and J lost 5 bases. CDR3 size: 16 residues. Germline loops: CDR1 SQVTM, CDR2 ANQGSEA. This record belongs to a study of cytomegalovirus exposure and HLA in healthy donors. The study's findings and limits: A later analysis linked a missense DCLRE1C variant to TCR beta V- and J-gene trimming. As a later analysis revealed, most CMV-associated TCR beta chains appeared HLA-restricted.

Material: PBMCs. This chain uses TRBV29-1 with TRBJ2-3, with 10 bases aligning to TRBD1. The receptor comes from a young man in good health and CMV-seropositive. The CDR3 DNA sequence: TGCAGCGTTGAAGATATTGACAGGGGGCAGGGAGATACGCAGTATTTT. This encodes CSVEDIDRGQGDTQYF.